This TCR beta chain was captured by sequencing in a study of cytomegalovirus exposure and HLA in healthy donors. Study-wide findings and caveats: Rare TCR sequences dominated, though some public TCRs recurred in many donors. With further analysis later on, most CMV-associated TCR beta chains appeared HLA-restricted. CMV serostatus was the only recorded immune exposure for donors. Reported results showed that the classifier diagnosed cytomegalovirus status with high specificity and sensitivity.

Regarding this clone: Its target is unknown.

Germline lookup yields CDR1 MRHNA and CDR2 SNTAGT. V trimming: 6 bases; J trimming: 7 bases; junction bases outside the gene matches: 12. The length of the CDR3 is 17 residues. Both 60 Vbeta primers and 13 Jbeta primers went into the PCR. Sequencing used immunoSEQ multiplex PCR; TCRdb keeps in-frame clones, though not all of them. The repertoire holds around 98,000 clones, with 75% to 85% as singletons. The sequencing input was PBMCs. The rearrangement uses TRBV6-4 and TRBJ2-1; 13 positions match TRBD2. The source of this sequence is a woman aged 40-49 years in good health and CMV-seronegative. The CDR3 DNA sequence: TGTGCCAGCAGCGCTGGGACTAGCGGGGAGGGTTGGAATGAGCAGTTCTTC. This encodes CASSAGTSGEGWNEQFF.